These T cell receptor beta chains were read from a single sample in a study of human thymus T cells. TCRdb's copy holds only in-frame clones and misses some; the assay was immunoSEQ multiplex PCR. The data contain about 50,000 clones, just under 95% of them singletons. Sequencing was carried out using blood. The origin of the receptors is a girl under three years old with a congenital heart defect but otherwise immunologically healthy. The CDR3 runs from the conserved cysteine through the conserved F or W. A D gene is named only where the DNA matches it firmly. Expanded clones get a size class; other rows say once, few or many, or leave the size out.

d_gene: .; j_gene: TRBJ2-1; abundance: .; v_gene: TRBV14; CDR3nt: TGTGCCAGCAGCCCGACTAGGACCTACAATGAGCAGTTCTTC; CDR3aa: CASSPTRTYNEQFF
d_gene: TRBD2; j_gene: TRBJ2-1; abundance: .; v_gene: TRBV19; CDR3nt: TGTGCCAGTAGTATTTCCCAGGGAGGGTTTAATGAGCAGTTCTTC; CDR3aa: CASSISQGGFNEQFF
d_gene: .; j_gene: TRBJ2-4; abundance: few; v_gene: TRBV7-9; CDR3nt: TGTGCCAGCAGCTTAGGCGCCTTTGACATTCAGTACTTC; CDR3aa: CASSLGAFDIQYF
d_gene: TRBD2; j_gene: TRBJ2-5; abundance: once; v_gene: TRBV11-2; CDR3nt: TGTGCCAGCAGCTCCTTAGCGGGAGAGGCAGAGACCCAGTACTTC; CDR3aa: CASSSLAGEAETQYF
d_gene: .; j_gene: TRBJ2-2; abundance: .; v_gene: TRBV4-1; CDR3nt: TGCGCCAGCAGCCCTATCATCGCCGGGGAGCTGTTTTTT; CDR3aa: CASSPIIAGELFF
d_gene: TRBD2; j_gene: TRBJ2-1; abundance: .; v_gene: TRBV6-5; CDR3nt: TGTGCCAGCTCGGACAGTACTAGCGGATACAATGAGCAGTTCTTC; CDR3aa: CASSDSTSGYNEQFF
d_gene: .; j_gene: TRBJ2-1; abundance: once; v_gene: TRBV10-1; CDR3nt: TGCGCCAGCAGTGAGGGTTTGGGACGCGGCATCTACAATGAGCAGTTCTTC; CDR3aa: CASSEGLGRGIYNEQFF
d_gene: .; j_gene: TRBJ1-5; abundance: .; v_gene: TRBV6-6; CDR3nt: TGTGCCAGCAGTTACCGTTCGGGACCGACCCAGCATTTT; CDR3aa: CASSYRSGPTQHF
d_gene: TRBD2; j_gene: TRBJ2-1; abundance: .; v_gene: TRBV5-1; CDR3nt: TGCGCCAGCAGCTTGAGGCTAGCGGGAGATGAGCAGTTCTTC; CDR3aa: CASSLRLAGDEQFF
d_gene: .; j_gene: TRBJ2-7; abundance: .; v_gene: TRBV29-1; CDR3nt: TGCAGCGTTGAAGGGGATCGACCCTACGAGCAGTACTTC; CDR3aa: CSVEGDRPYEQYF
d_gene: TRBD2; j_gene: TRBJ2-5; abundance: .; v_gene: TRBV7-9; CDR3nt: TGTGCCAGCAGCTTAGATGGCGGGAGTATAGAGACCCAGTACTTC; CDR3aa: CASSLDGGSIETQYF
d_gene: TRBD1; j_gene: TRBJ1-4; abundance: once; v_gene: TRBV25-1; CDR3nt: TGTGCCAGCAGTGAGGGGACAGGTTTTGAAAAACTGTTTTTT; CDR3aa: CASSEGTGFEKLFF
d_gene: .; j_gene: TRBJ1-4; abundance: .; v_gene: TRBV28; CDR3nt: TGTGCCAGCAAGGAGGGGGGTGGACATGAAAAACTGTTTTTT; CDR3aa: CASKEGGGHEKLFF
d_gene: .; j_gene: TRBJ2-5; abundance: .; v_gene: TRBV7-2; CDR3nt: TGTGCCAGCAGCCTGGCTAGACTCCAAGAGACCCAGTACTTC; CDR3aa: CASSLARLQETQYF
d_gene: .; j_gene: TRBJ1-3; abundance: .; v_gene: TRBV19; CDR3nt: TGTGCCAGTAGTGGGCAGGGGATGGCTGGAAACACCATATATTTT; CDR3aa: CASSGQGMAGNTIYF
d_gene: .; j_gene: TRBJ1-2; abundance: .; v_gene: TRBV9; CDR3nt: TGTGCCAGCAGCGTCCAGGGAGCCTATGGCTACACCTTC; CDR3aa: CASSVQGAYGYTF
d_gene: .; j_gene: TRBJ2-2; abundance: .; v_gene: TRBV15; CDR3nt: TGTGCCACCAGCAGATACAGGGAAATTAGGGCCGGGGAGCTGTTTTTT; CDR3aa: CATSRYREIRAGELFF
d_gene: .; j_gene: TRBJ2-1; abundance: once; v_gene: TRBV4-3; CDR3nt: TGCGCCAGCAGCCAAGATGGAAGGGGCCTTACCTACAATGAGCAGTTCTTC; CDR3aa: CASSQDGRGLTYNEQFF
d_gene: .; j_gene: TRBJ2-7; abundance: .; v_gene: TRBV6-5; CDR3nt: TGTGCCAGCAGTTGGGGTGAGGGATACGAGCAGTACTTC; CDR3aa: CASSWGEGYEQYF
d_gene: .; j_gene: TRBJ2-7; abundance: .; v_gene: TRBV28; CDR3nt: TGTGCCAGCAGTTTATTTCGTGGGGTCAGTCTCCGGTCCTACGAGCAGTACTTC; CDR3aa: CASSLFRGVSLRSYEQYF
d_gene: .; j_gene: TRBJ2-3; abundance: .; v_gene: TRBV1; CDR3nt: TGCACCAGCAGCCAAGCCTGGGGACTAGGGGGTCGGGATACGCAGTATTTT; CDR3aa: CTSSQAWGLGGRDTQYF
d_gene: .; j_gene: TRBJ2-7; abundance: once; v_gene: TRBV29-1; CDR3nt: TGCAGCGTTTATGGCGGTACCTACGAGCAGTACTTC; CDR3aa: CSVYGGTYEQYF
d_gene: .; j_gene: TRBJ1-5; abundance: .; v_gene: TRBV5-7; CDR3nt: TGTGCCAGCAGCTCCGCCAGGCCCGGGAATCAGCCCCAGCATTTT; CDR3aa: CASSSARPGNQPQHF
d_gene: TRBD1; j_gene: TRBJ1-2; abundance: .; v_gene: TRBV28; CDR3nt: TGTGCCAGCAGTCAGGGGGCGGATGGCTACACCTTC; CDR3aa: CASSQGADGYTF
d_gene: .; j_gene: TRBJ2-2; abundance: .; v_gene: TRBV7-9; CDR3nt: TGTGCCAGCAGCCTAGTCACCGGGGAGCTGTTTTTT; CDR3aa: CASSLVTGELFF
d_gene: .; j_gene: TRBJ2-6; abundance: .; v_gene: TRBV5-4; CDR3nt: TGTGCCAGCAGCTTGTTTACAGGGCAGGGAGTTATTTCTGGGGCCAACGTCCTGACTTTC; CDR3aa: CASSLFTGQGVISGANVLTF
d_gene: .; j_gene: TRBJ2-7; abundance: once; v_gene: TRBV4-1; CDR3nt: TGCGCCAGCAGCCAGACCACCAAGGGGCGGAGCTCCTACGAGCAGTACTTC; CDR3aa: CASSQTTKGRSSYEQYF
d_gene: .; j_gene: TRBJ2-1; abundance: .; v_gene: TRBV6-1; CDR3nt: TGTGCCTGCATTAGGGTCGCAGGAAGCTACAATGAGCAGTTCTTC; CDR3aa: CACIRVAGSYNEQFF
d_gene: TRBD2; j_gene: TRBJ2-1; abundance: .; v_gene: TRBV7-2; CDR3nt: TGTGCCAGCACCTTCTATTCTAGCGGGAGCTCCTACAATGAGCAGTTCTTC; CDR3aa: CASTFYSSGSSYNEQFF
d_gene: .; j_gene: TRBJ2-3; abundance: .; v_gene: TRBV30; CDR3nt: TGTGCCTGGAGTGTAGGGCAGAGCGACACAGATACGCAGTATTTT; CDR3aa: CAWSVGQSDTDTQYF
d_gene: .; j_gene: TRBJ2-3; abundance: once; v_gene: TRBV2; CDR3nt: TGTGCCAGCACCCCAACAGGGTTAAGCACAGATACGCAGTATTTT; CDR3aa: CASTPTGLSTDTQYF
d_gene: .; j_gene: TRBJ1-1; abundance: .; v_gene: TRBV28; CDR3nt: TGTGCCAGCAGGGCACCACTTTCGGTGAACACTGAAGCTTTCTTT; CDR3aa: CASRAPLSVNTEAFF
d_gene: .; j_gene: TRBJ2-1; abundance: once; v_gene: TRBV7-2; CDR3nt: TGTGCCTACTACAATGAGCAGTTCTTC; CDR3aa: CAYYNEQFF